The 21 T cell receptor beta chains below were found in one sample sequenced in a study of long-term antiretroviral therapy in people with HIV. Running of the v3.0 immunoSEQ assay took place at survey level. Generated by immunoSEQ multiplex PCR, the TCRdb table keeps only in-frame clones and is missing some. The sample shows under 45,000 clones, roughly 80% of them seen only once. The input for sequencing was unsorted PBMCs, taken 1 year after starting antiretroviral therapy. The receptors derive from a man aged 18-30 years with HIV.

The V call is TRBV2, the J call TRBJ2-7, with D unresolved. The germline V gene encodes CDR1 SNHLY and CDR2 FYNNEI. Trimming took 7 bases from V and 4 from J, leaving 14 bases between them. The CDR3 is made up of 13 amino acids. The CDR3 nucleotides read TGTGCCAGCAACCCCCCACACGAGTACGAGCAGTACTTC. Amino acid sequence: CASNPPHEYEQYF.

CDR3 DNA sequence: TGTGCCAGCAGCGGGGACAGGGGACCCAATCAGCCCCAGCATTTT. It codes for CASSGDRGPNQPQHF. The rearrangement links TRBV7-9 to TRBJ1-5, with 10 nucleotides matching TRBD1. The CDR3 consists of 15 residues. CDR1 and CDR2 (germline): SEHNR, FQNEAQ (reference sequence). The junction had 4 bases not matched to a gene; V was cut back by 5 bases and J by 3 bases.

The chain recombines TRBV9 with TRBJ2-2; D is undetermined. This CDR3 is built from 20 residues. Germline V gene sequence: CDR1 SGDLS, CDR2 YYNGEE. Trimming removed 0 bases from V and 1 base from J, with 22 bases in between. CDR3 DNA: TGTGCCAGCAGCGTAGGGTTCGCTATGCAGACTGCTGTGAACACCGGGGAGCTGTTTTTT. Its protein product is CASSVGFAMQTAVNTGELFF.

In DNA, the CDR3 is TGTGCCAGCAGTCCTCCCGGGACAGGGCGCGGCTACACCTTC. This gives the protein CASSPPGTGRGYTF. The rearrangement uses TRBV28 and TRBJ1-2, with 9 nucleotides matching TRBD1. With 5 bases clipped from V and 8 bases from J, the junction kept 9 bases outside the gene matches. Germline V lookup: CDR1 MDHEN, CDR2 SYDVKM. The CDR3 consists of 14 residues.

This chain uses TRBV2 with TRBJ2-2, with 8 bases aligning to TRBD2. The CDR3 is 16 amino acids. Germline assignment: CDR1 SNHLY and CDR2 FYNNEI. The ends lost 7 bases at V and 5 bases at J; junction bases unmatched: 12. The CDR3 DNA is TGTGCCAGCACCTTTGAGGTAGCGGGACCGACCGGGGAGCTGTTTTTT. It codes for CASTFEVAGPTGELFF.

This chain uses TRBV9 with TRBJ2-3, with D unclear. Germline loops: CDR1 SGDLS, CDR2 YYNGEE. V was clipped by 3 bases and J by 1 base, with 12 bases between them. This CDR3 spans 15 amino acids. CDR3 amino acids: CASSGVFEGTDTQYF. The CDR3 coding sequence is TGTGCCAGCAGCGGAGTTTTTGAAGGCACAGATACGCAGTATTTT.

V usage is TRBV10-3 and J usage is TRBJ2-2; TRBD2 aligns across 10 bases. Germline loops: CDR1 ENHRY, CDR2 SYGVKD. CDR3 length: 16 residues. Trimming at V came to 10 bases and at J to 1 base, leaving 9 bases not matched to a gene. The CDR3 region is CATLAGEKQNTGELFF. CDR3 in DNA: TGTGCCACGCTAGCGGGAGAGAAACAGAACACCGGGGAGCTGTTTTTT.

The chain carries TRBV9 and TRBJ1-5, with TRBD1 identical over 9 bases. CDR3 length: 14 residues. CDR1 and CDR2 from the germline V gene are SGDLS and YYNGEE. V lost 4 bases and J lost 5; bases outside the gene matches: 4. CDR3: CASSFWDRDQPQHF. Written as DNA, the CDR3 is TGTGCCAGCAGCTTCTGGGACAGGGATCAGCCCCAGCATTTT. The entire variable domain, with the rest obtained from reference TRBV9 and TRBJ1-5, is as follows: DSGVTQTPKHLITATGQRVTLRCSPRSGDLSVYWYQQSLDQGLQFLIQYYNGEERAKGNILERFSAQQFPDLHSELNLSSLELGDSALYFCASSFWDRDQPQHFGDGTRLSIL.

This clone was recorded once. V and J are TRBV5-4 and TRBJ1-1, with 7 bases identical to TRBD1. With V trimmed by 5 bases and J by 1 base, 5 bases remained unmatched. The germline V gene encodes CDR1 SGHNT and CDR2 YYREEE (reference sequence). The CDR3 is made up of 14 amino acids. The CDR3 region is CASRHDRENTEAFF. The CDR3 coding sequence is TGTGCCAGCAGACATGACAGGGAGAACACTGAAGCTTTCTTT.

This rearrangement joins TRBV27 to TRBJ1-3, with 9 bases fitting TRBD1. Trimming cost V 4 bases and J 4 bases; bases outside gene matches: 8. CDR3 size: 16 residues. Germline V gene lookup returns CDR1 MNHEY and CDR2 SMNVEV (reference sequence). The CDR3 nucleotides read TGTGCCAGCAGTTCCACCTACAGGGGGCGAGGAAACACCATATATTTT. Encoded protein: CASSSTYRGRGNTIYF.

In its sample, this clone was seen once. The gene calls are TRBV2 and TRBJ2-1; tentative D call: TRBD2 (6 bases). V was trimmed by 4 bases and J by 5 bases, leaving 6 bases between them. Germline-derived CDR1 and CDR2 are SNHLY and FYNNEI. This CDR3 is built from 12 residues. The chain's CDR3 is CASSAGDNEQFF. The CDR3 nucleotides read TGTGCCAGCAGTGCGGGGGACAATGAGCAGTTCTTC.

This chain links TRBV15 with TRBJ2-1; D possibly corresponds to TRBD2 (6 bases). V was cut by 2 bases and J by 4 bases, with 21 bases left in between. This CDR3 spans 18 amino acids. Germline V gene lookup returns CDR1 LNHNV and CDR2 YYDKDF (reference sequence). The CDR3 DNA reads as TGTGCCACCAGCAGATCGGGGACTGGAGCCGTCGTATACAATGAGCAGTTCTTC. Translating it yields CATSRSGTGAVVYNEQFF.

The table lists this clone with a count of one. The chain links TRBV5-1 to TRBJ2-3, with 8 bases lining up with TRBD1. V dropped 8 bases and J dropped 1; count of bases not matched to a gene: 15. Germline loops: CDR1 SGHRS, CDR2 YFSETQ. The CDR3 is made up of 17 amino acids. CDR3 residues: CASTPGGGNIGTDTQYF. For the CDR3, the DNA is TGCGCCAGTACACCAGGGGGCGGAAATATCGGCACAGATACGCAGTATTTT.

The chain employs TRBV27 and TRBJ1-1, with 9 bases identical to TRBD1. The germline gives CDR1 MNHEY, CDR2 SMNVEV (reference sequence). The CDR3 loop spans 17 amino acids. Trimming at V came to 6 bases and at J to 0 bases, leaving 11 bases not matched to a gene. CDR3 DNA: TGTGCCAGCAGGACTACAGGGGGCTGGAACATGAACACTGAAGCTTTCTTT. Protein sequence: CASRTTGGWNMNTEAFF.

The J gene is TRBJ2-7, the V gene TRBV28, with a possible D match to TRBD2 (5 bases). Germline CDR1 and CDR2: MDHEN and SYDVKM. The CDR3 length is 15 residues. The ends were cut back, 9 bases at V and 6 bases at J, with 24 bases in the middle. CDR3 sequence (DNA): TGTGCCAGTACGCTCGAGGGCAGGTTGCAAGGCGAGCAGTACTTC. This translates into CASTLEGRLQGEQYF.

The CDR3: CASSLFGTVKETQYF. CDR3 DNA sequence: TGTGCCAGCAGTTTATTCGGCACGGTCAAAGAGACCCAGTACTTC. The rearrangement links TRBV27 to TRBJ2-5, with D hard to call. This CDR3 spans 15 amino acids. Trimming removed 1 base at V and 3 bases at J, with 12 bases between. The V gene's germline CDR1 is MNHEY and CDR2 SMNVEV (reference sequence).

The chain uses TRBV18 and TRBJ2-1, with 9 nucleotides matching TRBD2. This CDR3 region has 14 residues. Germline CDR1 KGHSH, CDR2 LQKENI. V lost 3 bases and J lost 7; bases outside the gene matches: 4. The chain's CDR3 is CASSPPGLANEQFF. As DNA, the CDR3 is TGTGCCAGCTCACCGCCGGGACTAGCAAATGAGCAGTTCTTC.

The gene calls are TRBV18 and TRBJ2-3; D is uncertain. The CDR3 totals 13 residues. Germline CDR1 reads KGHSH; CDR2 reads LQKENI. V was clipped by 4 bases and J by 0 bases, with 5 bases between them. The CDR3 coding sequence is TGTGCCAGCTCACAGGACAGCACAGATACGCAGTATTTT. Translation: CASSQDSTDTQYF. Full variable domain (missing parts from reference TRBV18 and TRBJ2-3): NAGVMQNPRHLVRRRGQEARLRCSPMKGHSHVYWYRQLPEEGLKFMVYLQKENIIDESGMPKERFSAEFPKEGPSILRIQQVVRGDSAAYFCASSQDSTDTQYFGPGTRLTVL.

A few counts support this clone. The CDR3 region has the DNA TGTGCCAGCAGCTTAGTCTTAGTAGGTGGCTACACCTTC. Translation gives CASSLVLVGGYTF. The chain has TRBV7-9 and TRBJ1-2; D call uncertain. This CDR3 region has 13 residues. Germline assignment: CDR1 SEHNR and CDR2 FQNEAQ (reference sequence). V gave up 1 base and J gave up 7 bases, with 10 bases separating them.

This clone was seen once. This sequence joins TRBV27 and TRBJ2-7; TRBD2 is a possible D gene (5 bases). The CDR3 runs to 15 residues. Germline assignment: CDR1 MNHEY and CDR2 SMNVEV (reference sequence). V was pared by 2 bases and J by 5 bases, with 16 bases between. The CDR3 DNA follows: TGTGCCAGCAGTTTAGGGTCGGGATACGGTCACGAGCAGTACTTC. Its protein product is CASSLGSGYGHEQYF.

This chain connects TRBV5-6 to TRBJ2-3; tentatively, D is TRBD2 (6 bases). The V gene's germline CDR1 is SGHDT and CDR2 YYEEEE. The CDR3 is 16 amino acids. Trimming left V 3 bases short and J 2 bases short, with 16 bases between. The CDR3 DNA sequence: TGTGCCAGCAGCTCCCCGGCTACTAGCACCACAGATACGCAGTATTTT. This codes for CASSSPATSTTDTQYF.